This T cell receptor (beta chain) was recovered during a study of tumor and adjacent non-tumor tissue in lung cancer. Three rounds of nested PCR, following a modified ARM-PCR protocol, produced the TCRbeta library. TCRdb called the multiplex PCR reads again in MiXCR, with one record for every CDR3 protein. The sample gives roughly 140,000 distinct CDR3 sequences, around 65% of which show up once; over 15% is in the top ten. RNA was extracted from bulk tissue without any cell sorting. Notes on the study in general: Top 100 clones took a larger repertoire share in normal lung.

There are 13 residues in the CDR3. The V gene's germline CDR1 is SQVTM and CDR2 ANQGSEA. V shed 4 bases, J shed 4 bases, and the junction held 5 bases outside the gene matches. Concerning this clonotype: Its specificity is not known. A read error may be the cause here, since a much bigger clone is one base away.

The chain carries TRBV29-1 and TRBJ1-2; 8 nucleotides match TRBD1. The source is a man in his sixties with small cell lung cancer. The sequencing sample was made of lung tumor tissue. CDR3 in DNA: TGCAGCGTTGCGGCAGGGGGCAGCTATGGCTACACCTTC. This codes for CSVAAGGSYGYTF.